The 21 T cell receptor beta chains in this list originate from one sample, sequenced in a study of patients and donors after allogeneic stem cell transplantation. MiXCR was run by TCRdb on the RT-PCR reads, yielding one entry per CDR3 protein. This sample has 920,000 or so distinct CDR3 sequences, with over 15% found just once. Material: blood, either unsorted or a sorted T cell fraction (not recorded which). The receptors shown here come from a human donor who was either an allogeneic HSCT recipient or a stem cell or donor lymphocyte infusion donor (not recorded which). It is not recorded whose cells these are; they may come from a transplant donor.

Only a few counts were recorded for this clonotype. V usage is TRBV5-1 and J usage is TRBJ2-1; a weak D match, TRBD1 (5 bases). The CDR3 sequence is 15 residues long. The germline gives CDR1 SGHRS, CDR2 YFSETQ. Trimming cost V 2 bases and J 0 bases, with 9 bases left between them. CDR3 nucleotides: TGCGCCAGCAGCTTCGGCAGGGTCTCCTACAATGAGCAGTTCTTC. Its protein is CASSFGRVSYNEQFF.

The V and J genes are TRBV28 and TRBJ2-2; D is undetermined. CDR1 and CDR2 from the germline V gene are MDHEN and SYDVKM. The length of the CDR3 is 17 residues. V lost 5 bases to trimming and J lost 1 base, with 17 bases between them. This chain's CDR3 is CASSTPPGILNTGELFF. The CDR3 bases are TGTGCCAGCAGTACACCCCCGGGCATTCTGAACACCGGGGAGCTGTTTTTT.

The V gene is TRBV7-8, the J gene TRBJ1-3; D unclear. The V gene lost 2 bases and the J gene lost 8 bases, with 7 bases spanning the gap. This CDR3 contains 12 residues. CDR1 and CDR2 from the germline V gene are SGHVS and FQNEAQ. The CDR3 DNA is TGTGCCAGCAGCTTACTTCGTGACACCATATATTTT. Protein sequence: CASSLLRDTIYF.

The chain employs TRBV5-1 and TRBJ2-7; perhaps TRBD2 as D (5 bases). CDR1 SGHRS and CDR2 YFSETQ come from the germline V gene. This CDR3 is built from 16 residues. V lost 4 bases and J lost 5, with 22 bases in between. CDR3 sequence: CASSTGEPRPAHEQYF. The CDR3 bases are TGCGCCAGCAGCACTGGGGAGCCTAGGCCCGCCCACGAGCAGTACTTC. The variable domain in full, completed from reference TRBV5-1 and TRBJ2-7, reads KAGVTQTPRYLIKTRGQQVTLSCSPISGHRSVSWYQQTPGQGLQFLFEYFSETQRNKGNFPGRFSGRQFSNSRSEMNVSTLELGDSALYLCASSTGEPRPAHEQYFGPGTRLTVT.

Here the CDR3 reads CASRPDRGGYEQYF. The CDR3 bases are TGTGCCAGCAGACCGGACAGGGGGGGATACGAGCAGTACTTC. The chain has TRBV2 and TRBJ2-7; 10 bases are a match to TRBD1. With 6 bases clipped from V and 4 bases from J, the junction kept 6 bases outside the gene matches. The CDR3 consists of 14 residues. CDR1 and CDR2 from the germline V gene are SNHLY and FYNNEI.

This rearrangement joins TRBV20-1 to TRBJ1-2; D remains ambiguous. Germline-derived CDR1 and CDR2 are DFQATT and SNEGSKA (reference sequence). The V end lost 2 bases, the J end lost 0 bases, and 7 bases lay between the germline ends. The CDR3 length is 13 residues. CDR3: CSARPEANYGYTF. The CDR3 DNA is TGCAGTGCTAGACCCGAAGCTAACTATGGCTACACCTTC.

The rearrangement uses TRBV6-1 and TRBJ2-1; 12 nucleotides agree with TRBD2. The CDR3 loop spans 14 amino acids. The germline V gene encodes CDR1 MNHNS and CDR2 SASEGT. The V gene end was trimmed by 7 bases and the J gene end by 6 bases; junction bases not matched to a gene: 4. In nucleotides, the CDR3 is TGTGCCAGCAACAGACTAGCGGGAGCCAATGAGCAGTTCTTC. The encoded protein is CASNRLAGANEQFF.

This chain connects TRBV6-5 to TRBJ1-1, with TRBD1 matching over 7 bases. Germline-derived CDR1 and CDR2 are MNHEY and SVGAGI. This CDR3 is built from 16 residues. J was trimmed by 5 bases and V by 2 bases; bases with no gene match: 11. CDR3 loop: CASSYTRRQGSTEAFF. The CDR3 nucleotides are TGTGCCAGCAGTTACACCCGGCGACAGGGAAGTACTGAAGCTTTCTTT.

The gene calls are TRBV7-9 and TRBJ1-1; D call uncertain. CDR3 size: 13 residues. Germline values: CDR1 SEHNR, CDR2 FQNEAQ (reference sequence). V lost 3 bases to trimming and J lost 7 bases, with 12 bases between them. CDR3 region: CASSFGPKLEAFF. CDR3 nucleotides: TGTGCCAGCAGCTTTGGGCCTAAACTTGAAGCTTTCTTT.

The rearrangement links TRBV29-1 to TRBJ2-7; D call uncertain. The CDR3 extends over 16 amino acids. V shed 1 base and J shed 1 base, with 17 bases lying between them. CDR1 is SQVTM and CDR2 is ANQGSEA in the germline V gene. CDR3 coding DNA: TGCAGCGTTGAAGGGGCTGGGCCTTTGGGGTCCTACGAGCAGTACTTC. Protein: CSVEGAGPLGSYEQYF.

This clonotype has a handful of counts. The genes are TRBV12-3 or TRBV12-4 and TRBJ2-7; D is possibly TRBD2 (6 bases). This CDR3 spans 15 amino acids. Trimming removed 0 bases at V and 3 bases at J, with 12 bases between. The CDR3 DNA sequence: TGTGCCAGCAGTTTAGCGCTCGGGGGTCGCTACGAGCAGTACTTC. It translates to CASSLALGGRYEQYF.

V gene TRBV29-1 combines with J gene TRBJ1-5, with D possibly TRBD1 on 5 matching bases. From germline, CDR1 is SQVTM and CDR2 ANQGSEA. Trimming shortened V by 5 bases and J by 5 bases, and 16 bases separated the two germline ends. The CDR3 extends over 14 amino acids. The CDR3 is CSVRSGQGDQPQHF. Written as DNA, the CDR3 is TGCAGCGTTCGATCTGGACAAGGTGATCAGCCCCAGCATTTT.

This clonotype was counted at least ten times. This chain links TRBV5-1 with TRBJ1-1, with no clear D. The CDR3 runs 13 residues. Germline V gives CDR1 SGHRS, CDR2 YFSETQ. The V and J ends lost 4 bases and 6 bases respectively, with 13 bases between them. The CDR3 bases are TGCGCCAGCAGCGCTACCGGGTACTCTGAAGCTTTCTTT. It yields the protein CASSATGYSEAFF. Full variable domain (rest looked up from reference TRBV5-1 and TRBJ1-1): KAGVTQTPRYLIKTRGQQVTLSCSPISGHRSVSWYQQTPGQGLQFLFEYFSETQRNKGNFPGRFSGRQFSNSRSEMNVSTLELGDSALYLCASSATGYSEAFFGQGTRLTVV.

This clonotype was counted between two and nine times. This chain links TRBV24-1 with TRBJ1-1; D uncertain. The CDR3 totals 14 residues. Trimming took 3 bases from V and 4 from J, leaving 11 bases between them. The germline V gene has CDR1 KGHDR and CDR2 SFDVKD. CDR3: CATSDPAGSTEAFF. In DNA form, the CDR3 reads TGTGCCACCAGTGATCCCGCTGGGAGCACTGAAGCTTTCTTT.

This clonotype was detected a few times. This chain links TRBV2 with TRBJ2-2, with a weak D call TRBD1 (5 bases). The CDR3 has 16 residues. Trimming took 1 base from V and 4 from J, leaving 13 bases between them. In germline, CDR1 is SNHLY, CDR2 FYNNEI. The DNA of the CDR3 is TGTGCCAGCAGTGAAGGGGCAGGGTGGAGCACCGGGGAGCTGTTTTTT. This codes for CASSEGAGWSTGELFF.

Turning to this clonotype: Compared with germline, one end of the junction differs, possibly owing to a read error. The V and J genes are TRBV12-3 or TRBV12-4 and TRBJ1-3, with D hard to call. The CDR3 has 17 amino acids. The CDR3: CTSSLISGSSSGNTIYF. The DNA for the CDR3 is TGTACCAGCAGTTTAATTTCAGGCTCGAGCTCTGGAAACACCATATATTTT.

The chain recombines TRBV7-3 with TRBJ2-1, with D possibly being TRBD1 or TRBD2 (5 bases each). Germline V gene data show CDR1 as SGHTA and CDR2 as FQGTGA. V shed 1 base and J shed 3 bases, with 19 bases lying between them. The CDR3 consists of 18 residues. This CDR3 reads CASSLSRRGTEIYNEQFF. For the CDR3, the DNA is TGTGCCAGCAGCTTAAGCCGCCGTGGGACCGAAATCTACAATGAGCAGTTCTTC.

CDR3 bases: TGTGCCAGCAGCACCTACAGGGGGCTGGTCAATGAGCAGTTCTTC. Its translation: CASSTYRGLVNEQFF. The chain recombines TRBV11-2 with TRBJ2-1, with 9 bases that match TRBD1. This CDR3 comprises 15 residues. The V and J ends lost 5 bases and 6 bases, in that order; junction bases with no gene match: 8. Germline CDR1 SGHAT, CDR2 FQNNGV.

This CDR3 is CSGWGGGYEQYF. As DNA, the CDR3 is TGCAGCGGGTGGGGCGGGGGCTACGAGCAGTACTTC. The chain links TRBV29-1 to TRBJ2-7; TRBD2 aligns across 7 bases. V shed 7 bases and J 3 bases; nucleotides not matched to a gene: 6. The germline CDR1 and CDR2 sequences are SQVTM and ANQGSEA. The CDR3 has 12 amino acids.

This clonotype has only a few counts. V gene TRBV10-3 combines with J gene TRBJ2-2, with 7 positions matching TRBD2. The germline CDR1 and CDR2 sequences are ENHRY and SYGVKD. The CDR3 has 14 amino acids. The J segment lost 2 bases and the V segment lost 6 bases, leaving 3 bases of the junction unmatched. CDR3 sequence reads: CAISLAANTGELFF. The CDR3 DNA sequence: TGTGCCATCAGCCTAGCGGCAAACACCGGGGAGCTGTTTTTT.

The chain employs TRBV27 and TRBJ2-1; no definite D call. The V end was cut by 2 bases, the J end by 5 bases, with 13 bases between. The V gene's germline CDR1 is MNHEY and CDR2 SMNVEV (reference sequence). The CDR3 loop spans 15 amino acids. CDR3: CASSLSLLLNNEQFF. The CDR3, as DNA: TGTGCCAGCAGTTTAAGTTTACTACTCAACAATGAGCAGTTCTTC.